Listed below are T cell receptor beta chains from one sample, sequenced in a study of blood T cells in healthy people across ages. Via MiXCR, TCRdb re-called the 5' RACE reads, giving one row per CDR3 protein. The table lists more than 900,000 distinct CDR3 sequences, approximately 26% of them singletons. The sample was also reused in another study, on T cells of mothers and their children.

The specimen sequenced was blood. The origin of the receptors is a girl under 10 years old in good health. The CDR3 runs from the conserved cysteine through the conserved F or W. Fields, in order: V gene, J gene, clone size, D gene, CDR3 protein, CDR3 DNA. The D gene is left open where the match is weak. Some rows have no size entry. The others give once, few or many, or a class for an expanded clone.

TRBV2	TRBJ2-2	-	-	CASSEWYGNTGELFF	TGTGCCAGCAGTGAATGGTACGGAAACACCGGGGAGCTGTTTTTT
TRBV5-4	TRBJ2-2	-	-	CASGGSWNTGELFF	TGTGCCTCCGGAGGTAGCTGGAACACCGGGGAGCTGTTTTTT
TRBV11-1	TRBJ2-7	-	-	CASSLGPAGNYEQYF	TGTGCCAGCAGCTTAGGTCCGGCAGGCAACTACGAGCAGTACTTC
TRBV3-1	TRBJ1-4	few	TRBD1	CASSDRQGGEKLFF	TGTGCCAGCAGCGATAGACAGGGGGGTGAAAAACTGTTTTTT
TRBV29-1	TRBJ1-2	-	-	CSVDLHNYGYTF	TGCAGCGTTGATTTGCATAACTATGGCTACACCTTC
TRBV29-1	TRBJ2-2	few	-	CSVGQETGELFF	TGCAGCGTTGGACAGGAAACCGGGGAGCTGTTTTTT
TRBV5-1	TRBJ2-5	once	-	CASSFDIEAQYF	TGCGCCAGCAGCTTCGATATAGAGGCCCAGTACTTC
TRBV20-1	TRBJ2-1	few	TRBD2	CSAVRGSHVDEQFF	TGCAGTGCAGTACGCGGGAGTCATGTAGATGAGCAGTTCTTC
TRBV15	TRBJ1-1	few	-	CATSRDQENTEAFF	TGTGCCACCAGCAGAGACCAGGAAAACACTGAAGCTTTCTTT
TRBV28	TRBJ1-5	few	-	CASNVGDLNQPQHF	TGTGCCAGCAATGTCGGAGACTTAAATCAGCCCCAGCATTTT
TRBV29-1	TRBJ2-3	-	-	CSVVGTTQYF	TGCAGCGTTGTTGGGACTACGCAGTATTTT
TRBV12-3/TRBV12-4	TRBJ2-3	once	TRBD1	CASSLVTGFADMQYF	TGTGCCAGCAGTTTAGTGACAGGGTTTGCAGATATGCAGTATTTT
TRBV20-1	TRBJ1-1	few	-	CSARDSGRGGTEAFF	TGCAGTGCTAGAGATTCGGGACGGGGGGGCACTGAAGCTTTCTTT
TRBV28	TRBJ2-1	few	-	CASSFTLREGEQFF	TGTGCCAGCAGTTTTACCCTAAGAGAGGGTGAGCAGTTCTTC
TRBV12-3/TRBV12-4	TRBJ1-6	-	-	CASTAEGVTLHF	TGTGCCAGCACCGCGGAGGGTGTCACCCTCCACTTT
TRBV29-1	TRBJ2-5	few	-	CSVEGNQETQYF	TGCAGCGTTGAGGGGAACCAAGAGACCCAGTACTTC
TRBV12-3/TRBV12-4	TRBJ2-5	few	-	CASSSPQDRGGVETQYF	TGTGCCAGCAGTTCCCCTCAAGACAGGGGAGGGGTAGAGACCCAGTACTTC
TRBV6-1	TRBJ2-1	-	-	CASSAMDDEQFF	TGTGCCAGCAGTGCGATGGACGATGAGCAGTTCTTC
TRBV12-3/TRBV12-4	TRBJ1-2	few	-	CATFSEFLGHGYTF	TGTGCCACCTTCTCAGAGTTCTTGGGTCATGGCTACACCTTC
TRBV3-1	TRBJ2-5	many	-	CASSQWAGGETQYF	TGTGCCAGCAGCCAATGGGCTGGGGGAGAGACCCAGTACTTC
TRBV29-1	TRBJ1-4	few	TRBD1	CSVTERGRGVTNEKLFF	TGCAGCGTCACTGAAAGAGGCAGGGGGGTAACTAATGAAAAACTGTTTTTT
TRBV25-1	TRBJ1-1	-	TRBD1	CASSVSDRGAEAFF	TGTGCCAGCAGTGTTAGCGACAGGGGTGCTGAAGCTTTCTTT
TRBV12-3/TRBV12-4	TRBJ2-2	few	-	CASSPGTVQLRAGELFF	TGTGCCAGCAGTCCCGGCACGGTTCAGCTCAGGGCCGGGGAGCTGTTTTTT
TRBV20-1	TRBJ1-2	-	TRBD1	CSASTGGQQDGYTF	TGCAGTGCTAGTACTGGGGGACAGCAGGATGGCTACACCTTC
TRBV20-1	TRBJ2-1	once	TRBD1	CSAKDRATYNEQFF	TGCAGTGCTAAGGACAGGGCCACCTACAATGAGCAGTTCTTC
TRBV7-2	TRBJ1-4	-	TRBD1	CASRFDRGLGKLFF	TGTGCCAGCAGATTCGACAGGGGGCTCGGAAAACTGTTTTTT
TRBV27	TRBJ2-7	-	-	CASSLYGGATYEQYF	TGTGCCAGCAGTTTATACGGCGGAGCTACCTACGAGCAGTACTTC
TRBV7-2	TRBJ1-1	-	-	CASSLAFEGRTEAFF	TGTGCCAGCAGCTTAGCCTTTGAGGGTCGGACTGAAGCTTTCTTT
TRBV9	TRBJ1-2	-	-	CASSPQQVGGYTF	TGTGCCAGCAGCCCTCAACAAGTGGGAGGCTACACCTTC
TRBV5-1	TRBJ1-1	many	-	CASSLGSMNTEAFF	TGTGCCAGCAGTTTAGGGAGTATGAACACTGAAGCTTTCTTT
TRBV5-1	TRBJ1-3	few	-	CASSLVQGSMDTIYF	TGCGCCAGCAGCTTGGTGCAGGGGAGTATGGACACCATATATTTT
TRBV11-2	TRBJ2-6	-	TRBD1	CASSLRGGSSGANALTF	TGTGCCAGCAGCTTACGAGGGGGCAGTTCTGGGGCCAACGCCCTGACTTTC
TRBV27	TRBJ2-1	many	-	CASSPRTPNEQFF	TGTGCCAGCAGTCCCCGGACCCCCAATGAGCAGTTCTTC
TRBV20-1	TRBJ2-7	few	TRBD2	CSVRDISGVNAYEQYF	TGCAGTGTTAGAGACATTAGCGGGGTGAACGCCTACGAGCAGTACTTC
TRBV20-1	TRBJ2-3	few	-	CSAIQWDGTDTQYF	TGCAGTGCTATTCAATGGGACGGCACAGATACGCAGTATTTT
TRBV13	TRBJ1-6	few	-	CASSPGAGWNSPLHF	TGTGCCAGCAGCCCGGGGGCAGGATGGAATTCACCCCTCCACTTT